The sequence of this TCR beta chain was determined in a study of regulatory T cells in long-lasting Graves disease. Across the study: New Graves' disease cases had less than 3 months of antithyroid drugs. Overall study findings and caveats: Newly diagnosed patients had higher TCR diversity than persistent Graves' patients did. With persistent disease, TRBV28, TRBJ1-2 and TRBJ2-5 were the favored segments.

iRepertoire HTBI primers and Arm-PCR of CDR3 regions built TCR beta libraries. TCRdb recomputed calls from the multiplex PCR reads with MiXCR, one row per CDR3 protein. The sample records approximately 350,000 distinct CDR3 sequences, around 16% being singletons. Time point indicated: newly diagnosed GD, antithyroid drugs for less than 3 months. The TCR library was made from RNA that had been extracted from PBMCs in TRIzol. The germline CDR1 and CDR2 sequences are ENHRY and SYGVKD. V lost 4 bases to trimming and J lost 7 bases, with 8 bases between them. The CDR3 runs 12 residues. In its sample, this clonotype was seen a few times. What it binds is unknown. In addition, the sample was reused for a study of T cells in Graves' hyperthyroidism and ophthalmopathy. That paper notes: HTBI primers drove first-round RT-PCR of the TCR CDR3.

The clonotype originates from a woman under 30 with Graves disease. The V call is TRBV10-3, the J call TRBJ1-3; tentatively, D is TRBD1 (5 bases). The sequences come from peripheral blood mononuclear cells (PBMCs), collected at new diagnosis, from a patient treated with antithyroid drugs. The DNA for the CDR3 is TGTGCCATCAGTGGGGGCGCGAACACCATATATTTT. Its protein product is CAISGGANTIYF.